This T cell receptor beta chain was identified during a study of OX40 agonist ivuxolimab in advanced cancers. Study at large: Every 2 weeks, ivuxolimab was infused into the patients intravenously at between 0.01 and 10 mg/kg. Dose-escalation subjects each had hepatocellular carcinoma, melanoma, renal cell or head and neck cancer.

Clones were read by immunoSEQ multiplex PCR, and TCRdb kept only the in-frame ones, dropping some. The sample includes tens of thousands of clones, 89% of them seen just once. CDR3 length: 19 amino acids. Germline lookup yields CDR1 LNHDA and CDR2 SQIVND (reference sequence). Between the trimmed V and J ends, which lost 3 bases and 2 bases, there was a span of 20 bases. Enrollment shut out patients with autoimmune disease history or systemic immunosuppression. The chain carries TRBV19 and TRBJ2-6, with a possible D match to TRBD1 (5 bases). The receptor was derived from an adult with an advanced solid tumor such as melanoma, head and neck, liver or kidney cancer. The material sequenced was CD4+ or CD8+ T cells sorted from blood, taken in a trial of the OX40 agonist ivuxolimab. CDR3 protein: CASSIFQGGLPPGANVLTF. CDR3 DNA sequence: TGTGCCAGTAGTATCTTTCAGGGCGGTCTACCTCCTGGGGCCAACGTCCTGACTTTC.